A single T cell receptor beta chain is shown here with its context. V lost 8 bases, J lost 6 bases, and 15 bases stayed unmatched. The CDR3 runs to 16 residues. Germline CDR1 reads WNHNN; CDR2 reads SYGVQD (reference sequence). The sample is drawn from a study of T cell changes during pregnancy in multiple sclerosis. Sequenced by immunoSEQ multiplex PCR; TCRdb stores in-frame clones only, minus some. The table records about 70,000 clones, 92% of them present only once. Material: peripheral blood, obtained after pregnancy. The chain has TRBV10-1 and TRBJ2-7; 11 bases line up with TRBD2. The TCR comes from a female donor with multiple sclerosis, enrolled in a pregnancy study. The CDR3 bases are TGCGCCAGCGGAGAAGGAACTAGCGGGAGTTTGGTCGAGCAGTACTTC. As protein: CASGEGTSGSLVEQYF.